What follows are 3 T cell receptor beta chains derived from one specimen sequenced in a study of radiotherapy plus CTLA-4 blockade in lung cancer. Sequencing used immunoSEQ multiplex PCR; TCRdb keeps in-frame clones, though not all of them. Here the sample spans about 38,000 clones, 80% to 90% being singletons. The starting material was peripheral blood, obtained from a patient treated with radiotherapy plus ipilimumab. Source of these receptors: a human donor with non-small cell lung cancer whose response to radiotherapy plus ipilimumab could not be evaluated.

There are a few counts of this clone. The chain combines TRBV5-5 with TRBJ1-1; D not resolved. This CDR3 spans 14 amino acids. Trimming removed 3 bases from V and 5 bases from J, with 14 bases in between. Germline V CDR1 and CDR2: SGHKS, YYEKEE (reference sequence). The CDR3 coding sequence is TGTGCCAGCAGCTCCTACCTCAGAGGTACTGAAGCTTTCTTT. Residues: CASSSYLRGTEAFF.

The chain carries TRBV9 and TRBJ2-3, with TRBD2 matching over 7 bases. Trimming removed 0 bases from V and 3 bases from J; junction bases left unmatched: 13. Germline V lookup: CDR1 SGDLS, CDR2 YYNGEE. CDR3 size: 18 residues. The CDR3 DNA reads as TGTGCCAGCAGCGTAGCTACCCCCTCGGGACTAAAAACAGATACGCAGTATTTT. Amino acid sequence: CASSVATPSGLKTDTQYF.

The DNA for the CDR3 is TGTGCCAGCAGCTTGGCGGCAGGGGTAGATGGCTACACCTTC. Translated: CASSLAAGVDGYTF. This chain joins TRBV5-6 and TRBJ1-2, with D possibly TRBD1 on 6 matching bases. Germline V gene lookup returns CDR1 SGHDT and CDR2 YYEEEE. CDR3 length: 14 residues. V lost 0 bases, J lost 6 bases, and 12 bases lay in between.